This T cell receptor beta chain was identified during a study of blood T cells in healthy people across ages. Study context: Researchers report that template switching captured about one barcoded beta molecule per two T cells. Overall study findings and caveats: Total diversity from one million sequenced T cells was likely underestimated. Both naive CD4+ cell counts and diversity were greater in long-lived donors than in aged donors.

This clonotype was found many times. The target antigen is unknown. Germline and junction disagree at one end, which may indicate a read error. Then a second PCR, running roughly 7 to 12 cycles, was carried out with a sample-barcoded 5' primer and a J-beta primer mix. All samples gave at least 2.5 million CDR3-containing paired-end reads. MiXCR was run by TCRdb on the 5' RACE reads, yielding one entry per CDR3 protein. The repertoire includes 1.5 million to 2 million distinct CDR3 sequences, about 39% of them detected once, and approximately 22% sits in the top ten. Germline CDR1 reads SGHTA; CDR2 reads FQGNSA. This CDR3 is 13 amino acids long.

Sample: blood. The chain recombines TRBV7-2 with TRBJ1-5; D may be TRBD1 (6 bases). The TCR was taken from a human donor in good health. The CDR3 DNA reads TGTGCCAGCAGTTTAGGGGGATATCAGCCCCAGCATTTT. This encodes CASSLGGYQPQHF. Variable domain in full (rest from reference TRBV7-2 and TRBJ1-5): GAGVSQSPSNKVTEKGKDVELRCDPISGHTALYWYRQSLGQGLEFLIYFQGNSAPDKSGLPSDRFSAERTGGSVSTLTIQRTQQEDSAVYLCASSLGGYQPQHFGDGTRLSIL.